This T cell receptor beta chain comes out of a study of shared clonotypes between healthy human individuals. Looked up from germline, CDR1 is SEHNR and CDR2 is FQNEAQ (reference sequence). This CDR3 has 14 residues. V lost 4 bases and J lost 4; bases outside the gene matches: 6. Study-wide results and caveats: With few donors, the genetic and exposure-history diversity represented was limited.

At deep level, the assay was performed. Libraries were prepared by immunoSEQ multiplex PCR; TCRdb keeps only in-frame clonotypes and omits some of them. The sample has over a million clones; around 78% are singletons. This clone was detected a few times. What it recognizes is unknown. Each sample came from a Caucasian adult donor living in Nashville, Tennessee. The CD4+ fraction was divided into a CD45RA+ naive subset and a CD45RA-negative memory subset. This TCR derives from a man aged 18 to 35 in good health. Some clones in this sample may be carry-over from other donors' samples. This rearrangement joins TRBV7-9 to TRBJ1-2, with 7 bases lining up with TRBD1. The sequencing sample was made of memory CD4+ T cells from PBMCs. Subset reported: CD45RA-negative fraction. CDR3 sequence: CASSSGTAFYGYTF. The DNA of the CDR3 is TGTGCCAGCAGCTCCGGGACAGCTTTCTATGGCTACACCTTC.